The TCR beta chain under discussion was sequenced for a study of OX40 agonist ivuxolimab in advanced cancers. About the full investigation: Ivuxolimab was a fully human IgG2 agonistic monoclonal antibody targeting the costimulatory receptor OX40 (CD134). Intravenous ivuxolimab was administered to patients every 2 weeks at six dose levels: 0.01, 0.1, 0.3, 1.5, 3 and 10 mg/kg. Among the 50 to 55 dose-escalation patients, 19 had hepatocellular carcinoma, approximately 15 melanoma, 9 renal cell carcinoma and 9 head and neck cancer. In the dose-escalation cohort, over 65% of patients were male, and the mean age was about 55 years, with a range of about 20 to 90. Prior anti-PD-1, anti-PD-L1 or anti-CTLA-4 therapy was permitted, and 35% to 40% of dose-escalation patients had received checkpoint inhibitors. Partial responses occurred in three dose-escalation patients: two with cutaneous melanoma and one with hepatocellular carcinoma. Peripheral TCRbeta sequencing was intended to test whether TCR sequence diversity was altered and clonal T-cell expansion was caused by ivuxolimab. The monotherapy dose-escalation portion (N ≈ 56 patients) of the phase I ivuxolimab trial is reported in the paper.

Findings and caveats that apply to the study as a whole: The antigen specificity of the clonally expanded peripheral T cells was not determined. Partial responders in the 0.1-3.0 mg/kg groups had among the lowest normalized peripheral clonal expansion, especially among CD8+ T cells. After ivuxolimab, expanded clones were on average more numerous among CD8+ T cells than among CD4+ T cells. At doses from 0.1 to 3.0 mg/kg, clonal expansion was seen in both CD4+ and CD8+ blood T cells between baseline and week 6. Low levels of normalized T-cell clonal expansion were also shown by some nonresponding patients.

The trial excluded patients who had a history of autoimmune disease or who were on systemic immunosuppression. Peripheral blood for TCR sequencing was collected from all dose cohorts at baseline, on cycle 4 day 1, and on cycle 7 day 1. The samples were drawn from a first-in-human, open-label, multicenter phase I dose-escalation trial of ivuxolimab. The trial enrolled adults with locally advanced or metastatic head and neck squamous cell, hepatocellular, melanoma or renal cell carcinoma. CD4+ and CD8+ T cells were sorted separately from peripheral blood before TCR sequencing. V is cut back by 8 bases and J by 1 base, with 5 bases in the junction unmatched. The CDR3, cysteine through phenylalanine, is 15 amino acids long. CDR3 DNA only is kept here, 45 bases in frame from base 1. The germline V gene sets CDR1 to SNHLY and CDR2 to FYNNEI. To sequence the TCRbeta CDR3 region, genomic DNA was isolated from the sorted cells. TCRbeta CDR3 regions were sequenced using the immunoSEQ Assay. The table was pulled from immuneACCESS by TCRdb, which kept in-frame rearrangements only. Such tables lose some clones; where checked, under half of the loss comes from unresolved V genes, and the rest has no known cause. The sample table shows approximately 33,000 clones, and approximately 90% are seen once. The ten largest account for about 26% of the sample.

This clone was seen only once. Its cognate antigen has yet to be identified. No base quality information exists; no much larger clone differs at one position. The material was CD4+ or CD8+ T cells sorted from blood, obtained in a trial of the OX40 agonist ivuxolimab. The V and J segments used are TRBV2 and TRBJ2-1, with 10 bases aligning to TRBD2. The TCR originated in an adult with an advanced solid tumor such as melanoma, head and neck, liver or kidney cancer. DNA sequence: TGTGCCAGCGATAGCGGGGGGCCTTCCTACAATGAGCAGTTCTTC. The resulting protein is CASDSGGPSYNEQFF.